The source of this T cell receptor (beta chain) is a study of blood T cell repertoires in COVID-19. Across the whole study: Each recovered donor of Cohort 3 presented with two negative PCRs, clearance, or symptom resolution.

In the original analysis: Estimated nucleated cell counts came from reference gene primer amplification. The table came from immunoSEQ multiplex PCR; TCRdb's copy has only in-frame clones and leaves some out. The V and J calls and the clone size are those of that table, but D and trimming were determined from the DNA. This sample carries some 330,000 clones, about 87% of them seen once, and the ten largest clones take around 2%. Points on this clone: Other DNA sequences in this specimen translate into the identical CDR3.

Participants spanned ages about 18 to 90 years and resided in around 25 US areas. Germline V lookup: CDR1 SGHRS, CDR2 YFSETQ. CDR3 size: 14 residues. V lost 4 bases, J lost 4 bases, and 6 bases stayed unmatched. The specimen was PBMCs or T cells enriched from blood (not recorded which). This TCR came from a man aged 40-50 years in a cohort exposed to, infected with or recovered from COVID-19 (not recorded which). The chain links TRBV5-1 to TRBJ2-7; 9 bases line up with TRBD1. The CDR3 sequence is CASSPGTGTYEQYF. The CDR3 DNA reads as TGCGCCAGCAGCCCTGGGACAGGGACGTACGAGCAGTACTTC.